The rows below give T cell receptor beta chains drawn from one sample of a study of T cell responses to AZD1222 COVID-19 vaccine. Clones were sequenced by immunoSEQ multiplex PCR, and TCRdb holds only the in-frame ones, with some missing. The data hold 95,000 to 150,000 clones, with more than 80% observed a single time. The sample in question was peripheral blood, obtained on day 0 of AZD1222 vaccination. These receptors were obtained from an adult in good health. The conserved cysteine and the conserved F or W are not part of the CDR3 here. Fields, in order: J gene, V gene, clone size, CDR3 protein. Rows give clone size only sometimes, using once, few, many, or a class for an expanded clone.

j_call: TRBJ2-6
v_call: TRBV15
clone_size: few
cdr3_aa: ATSTHQGSGANVLT

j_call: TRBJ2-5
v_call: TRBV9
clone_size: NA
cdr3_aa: ASSPSGGFEETQY

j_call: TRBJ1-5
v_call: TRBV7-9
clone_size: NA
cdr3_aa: ASSPGQPSNQPQH

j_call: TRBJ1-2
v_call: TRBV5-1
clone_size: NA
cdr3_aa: ARYIRPRWGGYT

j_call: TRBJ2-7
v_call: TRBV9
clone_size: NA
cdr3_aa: ASSVDGRASYEQY

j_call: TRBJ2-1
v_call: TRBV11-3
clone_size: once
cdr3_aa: ASSYGTRGEREQF

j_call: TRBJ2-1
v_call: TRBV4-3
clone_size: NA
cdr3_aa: ASSQIIQGANDEQF

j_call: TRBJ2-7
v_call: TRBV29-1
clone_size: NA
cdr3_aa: SVGAGTGASYEQY

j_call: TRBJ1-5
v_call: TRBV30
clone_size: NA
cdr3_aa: AWSDTSHSRGHRPYSNQPQH

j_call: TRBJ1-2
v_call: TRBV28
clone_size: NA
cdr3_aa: ASSLSSYGYT

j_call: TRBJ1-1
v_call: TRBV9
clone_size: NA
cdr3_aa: ASSVGAEGPMNTEAF

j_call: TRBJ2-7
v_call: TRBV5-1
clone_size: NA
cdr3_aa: ASSTLSSGSSYEQY

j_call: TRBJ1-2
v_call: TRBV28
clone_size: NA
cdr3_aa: ASSLFGVDYGYT

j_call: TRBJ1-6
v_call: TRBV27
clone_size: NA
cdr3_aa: ASRPHGSSYNSPLH

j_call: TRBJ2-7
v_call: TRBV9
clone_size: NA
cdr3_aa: ASSVGREGPEQY

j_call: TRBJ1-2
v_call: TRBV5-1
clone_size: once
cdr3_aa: ASSPTTGGTYYGYT

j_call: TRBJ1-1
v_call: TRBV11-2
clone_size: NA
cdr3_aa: ASSLQTGYAEAF

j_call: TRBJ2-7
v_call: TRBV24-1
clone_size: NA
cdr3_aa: ATRSVPGEQY

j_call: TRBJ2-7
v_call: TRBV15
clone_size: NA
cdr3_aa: ATSRDSGGFDEQY

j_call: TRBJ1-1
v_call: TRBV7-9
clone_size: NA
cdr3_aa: ASSSLGGMGIAF

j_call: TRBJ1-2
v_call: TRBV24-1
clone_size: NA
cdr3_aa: ATSDPRTVYGYT

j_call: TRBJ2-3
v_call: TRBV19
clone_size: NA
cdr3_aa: ASSGTGGLGGTQY

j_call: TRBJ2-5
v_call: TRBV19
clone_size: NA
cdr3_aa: ASSIERLAKTQY

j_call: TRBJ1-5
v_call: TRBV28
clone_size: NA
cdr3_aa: ASSLGYGNQPQH

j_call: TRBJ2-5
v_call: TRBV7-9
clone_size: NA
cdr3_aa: ASSPMPLGQGQETQY

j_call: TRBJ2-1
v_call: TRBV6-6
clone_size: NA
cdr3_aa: ASSRPTITGHPSVAIYNEQF

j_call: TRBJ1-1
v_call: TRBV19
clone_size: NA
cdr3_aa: ASSIDYTQGEAF

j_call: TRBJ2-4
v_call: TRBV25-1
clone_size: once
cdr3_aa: ASKSGGLAKNIQY

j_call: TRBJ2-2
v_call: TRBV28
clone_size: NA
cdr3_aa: ASSPQRVGYSGELF

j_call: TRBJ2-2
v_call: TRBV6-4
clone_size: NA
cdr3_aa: ASSDRSGTGELF

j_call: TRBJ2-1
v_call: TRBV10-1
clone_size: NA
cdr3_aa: ASSVAGEGEQF

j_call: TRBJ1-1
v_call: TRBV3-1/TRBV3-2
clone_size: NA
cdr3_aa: ASRRTGEDTEAF

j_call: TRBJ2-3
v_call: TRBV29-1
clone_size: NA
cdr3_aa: SVGGITQDTQY

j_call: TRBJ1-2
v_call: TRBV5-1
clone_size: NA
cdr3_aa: ASSSTGTPILYGYT

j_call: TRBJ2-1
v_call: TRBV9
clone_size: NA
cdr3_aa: ASSFRTSGRNEQF